This T cell receptor beta chain is from a study of molecular identifiers for immune sequencing clone quantification. Study-wide context: Four of five splits of RNA from approximately 20,000 or 100,000 naive CD8 cells were sequenced in replicates.

This CDR3 is built from 16 residues. CDR1 and CDR2 from the germline V gene are MNHNY and SVGAGI (reference sequence). Bulk TCR library preparation followed previously described methods with listed TCR primers. Each CDR3 protein gets one entry after TCRdb re-called the PCR reads with MiXCR. The data show some 680,000 distinct CDR3 sequences, 25% seen once. Note on this clonotype: An end of the junction differs from the germline gene, which may be a read error.

It was from roughly 21,000 to 960,000 sorted cells, with 10%, 30% or 50% RNA, that naive CD8 libraries came. Researchers sorted naive CD8 T cells as cells that were CD8+CD4-CCR7+CD45RA+. The clonotype was recovered from a human donor in good health. Some libraries in this study had Jurkat cell RNA spiked in. The sample was naive CD8+ T cells from blood, with Jurkat cell RNA spiked in. Subset described: FACS-sorted CD8+CD4-CCR7+CD45RA+ naive T cells. The chain carries TRBV6-6 and TRBJ2-5, with 10 bases fitting TRBD2. The CDR3 protein is CASSNLAGANQGTQYF. The CDR3 DNA sequence: TGTGCCAGCAGTAATCTAGCGGGGGCGAACCAAGGGACCCAGTACTTC.